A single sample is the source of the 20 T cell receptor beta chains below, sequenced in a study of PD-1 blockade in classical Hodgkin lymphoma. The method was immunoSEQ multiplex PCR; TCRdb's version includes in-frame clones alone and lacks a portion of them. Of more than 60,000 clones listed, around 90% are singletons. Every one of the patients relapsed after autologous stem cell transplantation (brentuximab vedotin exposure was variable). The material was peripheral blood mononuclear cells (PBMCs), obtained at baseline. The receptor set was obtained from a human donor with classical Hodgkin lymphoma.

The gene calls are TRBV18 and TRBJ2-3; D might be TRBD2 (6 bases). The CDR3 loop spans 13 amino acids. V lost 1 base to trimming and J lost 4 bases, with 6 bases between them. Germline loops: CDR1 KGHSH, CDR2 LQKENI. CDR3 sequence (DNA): TGTGCCAGCTCACCACGGGAGGCAGATACGCAGTATTTT. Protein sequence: CASSPREADTQYF.

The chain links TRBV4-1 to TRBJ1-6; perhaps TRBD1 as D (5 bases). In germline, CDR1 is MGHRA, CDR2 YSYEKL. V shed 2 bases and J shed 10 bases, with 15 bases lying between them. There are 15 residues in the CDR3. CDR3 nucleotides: TGCGCCAGCAGCCAAAATTTCAGGGAAGACTCACCCCTCCACTTT. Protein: CASSQNFREDSPLHF.

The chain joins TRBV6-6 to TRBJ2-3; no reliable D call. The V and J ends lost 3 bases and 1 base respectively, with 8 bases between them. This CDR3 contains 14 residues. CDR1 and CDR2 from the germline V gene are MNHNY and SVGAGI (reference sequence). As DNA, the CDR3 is TGTGCCAGCAGTTATGTTAGTCGCACAGATACGCAGTATTTT. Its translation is CASSYVSRTDTQYF.

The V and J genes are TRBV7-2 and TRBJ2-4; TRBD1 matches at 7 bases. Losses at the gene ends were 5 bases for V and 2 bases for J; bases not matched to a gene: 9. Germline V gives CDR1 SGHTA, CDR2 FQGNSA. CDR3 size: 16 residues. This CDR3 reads CASSPTGTGTKNIQYF. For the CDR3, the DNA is TGTGCCAGCAGCCCGACAGGGACGGGGACCAAAAACATTCAGTACTTC.

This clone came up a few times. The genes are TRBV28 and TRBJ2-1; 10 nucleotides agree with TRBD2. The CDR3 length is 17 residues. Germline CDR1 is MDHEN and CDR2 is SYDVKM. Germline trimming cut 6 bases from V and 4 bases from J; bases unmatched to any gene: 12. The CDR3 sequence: CASSPGLADDQYNEQFF. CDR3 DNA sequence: TGTGCCAGCAGCCCCGGACTAGCGGACGACCAATACAATGAGCAGTTCTTC.

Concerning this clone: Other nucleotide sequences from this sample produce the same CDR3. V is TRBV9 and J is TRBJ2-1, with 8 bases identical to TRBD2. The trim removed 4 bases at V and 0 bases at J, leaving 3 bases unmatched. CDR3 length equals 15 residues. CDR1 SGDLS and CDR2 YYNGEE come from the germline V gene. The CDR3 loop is CASSTSGSSYNEQFF. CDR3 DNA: TGTGCCAGCAGCACTAGCGGAAGCTCCTACAATGAGCAGTTCTTC. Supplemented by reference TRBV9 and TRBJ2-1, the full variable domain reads DSGVTQTPKHLITATGQRVTLRCSPRSGDLSVYWYQQSLDQGLQFLIQYYNGEERAKGNILERFSAQQFPDLHSELNLSSLELGDSALYFCASSTSGSSYNEQFFGPGTRLTVL.

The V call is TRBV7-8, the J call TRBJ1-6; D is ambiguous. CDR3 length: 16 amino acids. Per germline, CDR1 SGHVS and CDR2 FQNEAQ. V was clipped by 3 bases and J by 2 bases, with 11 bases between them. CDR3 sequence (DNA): TGTGCCAGCAGCTTCTCCATAAGCGCCTATAATTCACCCCTCCACTTT. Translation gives CASSFSISAYNSPLHF. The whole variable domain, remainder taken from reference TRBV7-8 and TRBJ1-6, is GAGVSQSPRYKVAKRGQDVALRCDPISGHVSLFWYQQALGQGPEFLTYFQNEAQLDKSGLPSDRFFAERPEGSVSTLKIQRTQQEDSAVYLCASSFSISAYNSPLHFGNGTRLTVT.

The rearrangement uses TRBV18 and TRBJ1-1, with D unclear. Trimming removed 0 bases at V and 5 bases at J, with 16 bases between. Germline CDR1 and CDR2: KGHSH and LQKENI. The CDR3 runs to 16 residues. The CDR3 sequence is CASSPPVGPTGTEAFF. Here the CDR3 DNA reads TGTGCCAGCTCACCACCTGTCGGGCCGACGGGGACTGAAGCTTTCTTT.

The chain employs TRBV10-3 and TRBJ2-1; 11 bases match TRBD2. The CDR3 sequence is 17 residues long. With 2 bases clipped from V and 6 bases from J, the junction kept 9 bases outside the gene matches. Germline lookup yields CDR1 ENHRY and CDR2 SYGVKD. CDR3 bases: TGTGCCATCAGTGAGCCACTTACTAGCGGGAGTCTCAATGAGCAGTTCTTC. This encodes CAISEPLTSGSLNEQFF.

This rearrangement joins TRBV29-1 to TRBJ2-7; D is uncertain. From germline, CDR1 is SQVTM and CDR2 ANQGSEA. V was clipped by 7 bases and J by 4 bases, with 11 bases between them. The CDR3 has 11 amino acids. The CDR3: CSASDGYEQYF. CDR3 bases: TGCAGCGCCAGCGACGGATACGAGCAGTACTTC.

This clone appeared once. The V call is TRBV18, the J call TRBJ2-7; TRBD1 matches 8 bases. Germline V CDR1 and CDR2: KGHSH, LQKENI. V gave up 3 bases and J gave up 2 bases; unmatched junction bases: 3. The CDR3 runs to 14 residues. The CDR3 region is CASSPRDRTYEQYF. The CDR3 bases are TGTGCCAGCTCACCCCGGGACAGGACCTACGAGCAGTACTTC.

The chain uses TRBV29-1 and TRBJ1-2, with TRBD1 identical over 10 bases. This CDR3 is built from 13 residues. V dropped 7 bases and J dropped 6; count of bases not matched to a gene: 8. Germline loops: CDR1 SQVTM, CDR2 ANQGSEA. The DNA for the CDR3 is TGCAGCGCGGGACAGGGGATCGGGGATGGCTACACCTTC. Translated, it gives CSAGQGIGDGYTF.

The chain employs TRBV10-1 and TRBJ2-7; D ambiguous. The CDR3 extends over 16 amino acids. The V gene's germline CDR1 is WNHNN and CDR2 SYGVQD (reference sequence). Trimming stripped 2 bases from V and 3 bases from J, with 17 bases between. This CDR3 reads CASSETPLESHYEQYF. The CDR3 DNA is TGCGCCAGCAGTGAGACCCCTCTCGAGAGCCACTACGAGCAGTACTTC.

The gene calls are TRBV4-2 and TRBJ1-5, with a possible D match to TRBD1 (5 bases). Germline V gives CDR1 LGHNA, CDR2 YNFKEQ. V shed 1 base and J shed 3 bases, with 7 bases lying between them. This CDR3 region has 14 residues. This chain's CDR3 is CASSQGQPNQPQHF. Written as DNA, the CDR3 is TGTGCCAGCAGCCAAGGACAGCCCAATCAGCCCCAGCATTTT.

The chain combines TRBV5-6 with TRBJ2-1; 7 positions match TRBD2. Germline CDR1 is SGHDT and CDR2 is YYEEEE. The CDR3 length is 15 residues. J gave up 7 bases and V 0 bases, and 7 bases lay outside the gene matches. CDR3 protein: CASSLGKWGGNEQFF. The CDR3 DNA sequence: TGTGCCAGCAGCTTGGGTAAGTGGGGAGGGAATGAGCAGTTCTTC.

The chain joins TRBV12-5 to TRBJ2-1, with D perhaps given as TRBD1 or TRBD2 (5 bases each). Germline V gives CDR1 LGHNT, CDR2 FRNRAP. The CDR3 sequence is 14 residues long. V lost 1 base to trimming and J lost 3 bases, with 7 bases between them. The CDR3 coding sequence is TGTGCTAGTGGTTTGGGGGGGAGCTACAATGAGCAGTTCTTC. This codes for CASGLGGSYNEQFF.

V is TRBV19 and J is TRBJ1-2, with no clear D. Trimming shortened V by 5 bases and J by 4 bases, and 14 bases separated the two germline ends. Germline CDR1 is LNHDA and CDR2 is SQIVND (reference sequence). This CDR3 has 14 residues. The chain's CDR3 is CASSLSLGVYGYTF. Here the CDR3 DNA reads TGTGCCAGTAGTCTCTCACTGGGAGTCTATGGCTACACCTTC.

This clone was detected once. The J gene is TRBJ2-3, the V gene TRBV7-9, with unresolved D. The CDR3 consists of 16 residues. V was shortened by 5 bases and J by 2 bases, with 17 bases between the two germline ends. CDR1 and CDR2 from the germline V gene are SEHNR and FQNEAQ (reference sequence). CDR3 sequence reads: CASSAAQRPVTDTQYF. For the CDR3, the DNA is TGTGCCAGCAGCGCGGCACAGAGACCGGTCACAGATACGCAGTATTTT.

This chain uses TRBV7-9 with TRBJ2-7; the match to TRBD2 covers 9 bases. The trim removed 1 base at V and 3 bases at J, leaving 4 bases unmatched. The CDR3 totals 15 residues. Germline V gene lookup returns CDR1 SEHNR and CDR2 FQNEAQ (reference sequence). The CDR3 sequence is CASSLVGSGSYEQYF. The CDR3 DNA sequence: TGTGCCAGCAGCTTAGTAGGTAGCGGGAGCTACGAGCAGTACTTC.

DNA for the CDR3: TGTGCCAGTAGTACGTGGACTAACTATGAGCAGTTCTTC. Translated, it gives CASSTWTNYEQFF. This rearrangement joins TRBV19 to TRBJ2-1; tentative D call: TRBD2 (6 bases). CDR3 size: 13 residues. From germline, CDR1 is LNHDA and CDR2 SQIVND (reference sequence). Trimming took 4 bases from V and 8 from J, leaving 12 bases between them.